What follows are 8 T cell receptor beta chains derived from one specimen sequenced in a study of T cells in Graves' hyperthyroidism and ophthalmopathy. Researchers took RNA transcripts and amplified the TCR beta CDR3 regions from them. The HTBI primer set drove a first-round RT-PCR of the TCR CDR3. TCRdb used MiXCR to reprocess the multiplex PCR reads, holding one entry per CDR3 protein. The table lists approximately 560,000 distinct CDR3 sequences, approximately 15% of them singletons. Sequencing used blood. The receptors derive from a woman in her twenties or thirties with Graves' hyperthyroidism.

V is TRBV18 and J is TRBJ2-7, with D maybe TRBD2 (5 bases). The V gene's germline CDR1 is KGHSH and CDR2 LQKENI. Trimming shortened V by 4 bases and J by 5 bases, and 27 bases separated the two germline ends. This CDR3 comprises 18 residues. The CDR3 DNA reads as TGTGCCAGCTCACGACTCGATTCCGGCAGTAAAGCGGCGGACGAGCAGTACTTC. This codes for CASSRLDSGSKAADEQYF.

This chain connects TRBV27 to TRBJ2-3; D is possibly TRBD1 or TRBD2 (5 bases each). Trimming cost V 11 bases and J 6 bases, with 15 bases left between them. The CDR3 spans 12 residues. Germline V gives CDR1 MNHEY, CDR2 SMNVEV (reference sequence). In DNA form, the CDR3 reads TGTGCCTCCGAGGGGAGAGGGGATACGCAGTATTTT. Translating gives CASEGRGDTQYF.

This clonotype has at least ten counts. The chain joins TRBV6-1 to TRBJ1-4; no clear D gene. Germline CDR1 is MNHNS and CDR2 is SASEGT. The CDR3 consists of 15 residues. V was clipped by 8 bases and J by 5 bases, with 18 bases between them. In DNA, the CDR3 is TGTGCCAGCCGACAATCAATGATTTTCAATGAAAAACTGTTTTTT. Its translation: CASRQSMIFNEKLFF.

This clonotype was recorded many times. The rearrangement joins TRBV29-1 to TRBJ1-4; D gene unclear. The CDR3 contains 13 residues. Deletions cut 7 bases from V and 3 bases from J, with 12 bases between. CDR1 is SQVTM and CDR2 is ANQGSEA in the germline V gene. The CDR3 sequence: CSGVDRANEKLFF. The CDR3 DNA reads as TGCAGCGGCGTAGATAGGGCTAATGAAAAACTGTTTTTT.

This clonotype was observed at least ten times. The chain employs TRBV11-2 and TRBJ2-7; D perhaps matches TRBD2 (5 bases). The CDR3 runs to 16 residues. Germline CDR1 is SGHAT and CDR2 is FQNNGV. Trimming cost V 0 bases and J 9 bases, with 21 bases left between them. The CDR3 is CASSLESGVRFIGQYF. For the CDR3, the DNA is TGTGCCAGCAGCTTAGAGAGCGGAGTACGCTTTATTGGGCAGTACTTC.

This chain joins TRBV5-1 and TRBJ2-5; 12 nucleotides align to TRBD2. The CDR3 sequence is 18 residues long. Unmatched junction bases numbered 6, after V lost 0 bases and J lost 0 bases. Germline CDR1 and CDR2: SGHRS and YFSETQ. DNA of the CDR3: TGCGCCAGCAGCTTGGTACCGACTAGCGGGAGCTACCAAGAGACCCAGTACTTC. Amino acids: CASSLVPTSGSYQETQYF.

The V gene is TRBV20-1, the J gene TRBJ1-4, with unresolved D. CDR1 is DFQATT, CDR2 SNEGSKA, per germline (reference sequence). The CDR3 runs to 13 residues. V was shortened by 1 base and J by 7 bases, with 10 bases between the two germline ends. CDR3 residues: CSARGGVGEKLFF. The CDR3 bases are TGCAGTGCTAGAGGTGGGGTCGGTGAAAAACTGTTTTTT.

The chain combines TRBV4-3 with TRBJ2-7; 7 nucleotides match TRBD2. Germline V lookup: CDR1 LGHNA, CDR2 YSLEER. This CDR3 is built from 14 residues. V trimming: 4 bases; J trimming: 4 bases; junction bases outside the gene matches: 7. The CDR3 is CASSRQTSFYEQYF. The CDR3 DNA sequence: TGCGCCAGCAGCCGGCAGACTAGCTTTTACGAGCAGTACTTC.